This T cell receptor (beta chain) was obtained from a study of blood T cell repertoires in COVID-19. Germline-derived CDR1 and CDR2 are LNHDA and SQIVND (reference sequence). The CDR3 length is 15 residues. Trimming cost V 5 bases and J 4 bases, with 12 bases left between them. Produced via immunoSEQ multiplex PCR; TCRdb's table is partial and in-frame only. The sample records 150,000 to 200,000 clones, roughly 82% being singletons. The receptor's source is a woman aged 70 to 79 with acute or convalescent COVID-19. The sequenced sample consisted of peripheral blood. The chain joins TRBV19 to TRBJ1-6; D unclear. The CDR3 sequence is CASSPSTGYNSPLHF. The CDR3 DNA is TGTGCCAGTAGTCCCAGTACGGGTTATAATTCACCCCTCCACTTT.